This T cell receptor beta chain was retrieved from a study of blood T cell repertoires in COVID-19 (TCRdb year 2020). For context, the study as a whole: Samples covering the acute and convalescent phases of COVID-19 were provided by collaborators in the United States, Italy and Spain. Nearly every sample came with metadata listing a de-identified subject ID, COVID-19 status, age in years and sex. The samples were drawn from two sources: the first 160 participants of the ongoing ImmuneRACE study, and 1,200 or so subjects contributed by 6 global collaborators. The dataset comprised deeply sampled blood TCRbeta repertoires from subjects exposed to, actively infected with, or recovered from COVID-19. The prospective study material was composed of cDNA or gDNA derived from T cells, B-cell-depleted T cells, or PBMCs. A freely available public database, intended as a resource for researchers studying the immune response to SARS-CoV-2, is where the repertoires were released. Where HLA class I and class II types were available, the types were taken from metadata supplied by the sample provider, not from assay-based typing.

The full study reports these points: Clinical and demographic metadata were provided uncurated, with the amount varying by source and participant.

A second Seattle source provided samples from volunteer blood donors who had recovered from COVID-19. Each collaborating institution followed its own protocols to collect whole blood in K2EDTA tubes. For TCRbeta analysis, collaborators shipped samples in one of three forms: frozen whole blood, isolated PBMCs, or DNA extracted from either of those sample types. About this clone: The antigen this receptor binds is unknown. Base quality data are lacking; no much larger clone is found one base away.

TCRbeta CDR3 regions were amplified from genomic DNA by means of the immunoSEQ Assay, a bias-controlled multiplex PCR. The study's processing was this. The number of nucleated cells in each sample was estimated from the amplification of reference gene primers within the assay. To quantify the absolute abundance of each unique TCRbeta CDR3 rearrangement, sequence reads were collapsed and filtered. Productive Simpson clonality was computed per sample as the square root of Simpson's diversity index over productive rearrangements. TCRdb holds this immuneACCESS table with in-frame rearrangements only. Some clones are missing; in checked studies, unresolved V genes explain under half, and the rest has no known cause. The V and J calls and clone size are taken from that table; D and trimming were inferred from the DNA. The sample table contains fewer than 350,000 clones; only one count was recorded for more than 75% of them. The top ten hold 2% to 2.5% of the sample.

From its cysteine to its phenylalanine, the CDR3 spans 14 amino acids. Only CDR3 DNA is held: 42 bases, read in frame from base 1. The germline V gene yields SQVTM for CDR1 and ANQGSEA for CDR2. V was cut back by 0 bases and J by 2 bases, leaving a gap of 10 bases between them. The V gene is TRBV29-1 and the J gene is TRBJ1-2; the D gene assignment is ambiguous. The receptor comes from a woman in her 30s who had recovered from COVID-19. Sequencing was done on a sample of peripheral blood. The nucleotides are TGCAGCGTTGAAGACTGGGGAGGGAACTATGGCTACACCTTC. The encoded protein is CSVEDWGGNYGYTF. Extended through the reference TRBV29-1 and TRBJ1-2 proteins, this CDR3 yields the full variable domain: SAVISQKPSRDICQRGTSLTIQCQVDSQVTMMFWYRQQPGQSLTLIATANQGSEATYESGFVIDKFPISRPNLTFSTLTVSNMSPEDSSIYLCSVEDWGGNYGYTFGSGTRLTVV.